This T cell receptor (beta chain) was documented in a study of cytomegalovirus exposure and HLA in healthy donors. Study as a whole: Unique TCRs from HLA-typed donors, 85 million to 100 million of them, were held in an early data release.

With 60 Vbeta and 13 Jbeta primers, the PCR was carried out. Generated by immunoSEQ multiplex PCR, the TCRdb table keeps only in-frame clones and is missing some. The sample shows about 130,000 clones, 65% to 90% of them seen only once. CDR3 size: 13 residues. Germline CDR1 GTSNPN, CDR2 SVGIG (reference sequence). Sequenced input: PBMCs. This chain joins TRBV30 and TRBJ2-5; D not certain. The DNA end favors TRBJ2-7, so the J call may be wrong. The clonotype originates from a girl under 10 years old in good health and CMV-seronegative. The CDR3, as DNA: TGTGCCTGGAGTATTGCGGCCTTCCCCGAGCAGTACTTC. Encoded protein: CAWSIAAFPEQYF.